This T cell receptor beta chain was captured by sequencing in a study of blood T cell repertoires in COVID-19. The method was immunoSEQ multiplex PCR; TCRdb's version includes in-frame clones alone and lacks a portion of them. This table has 100,000 to 150,000 clones, 65% to 90% appearing once. After removal of 3 bases from V and 2 bases from J, the junction contained 3 bases not matched to a gene. The CDR3 runs 15 residues. Germline CDR1 and CDR2: KGHDR and SFDVKD. This chain connects TRBV24-1 to TRBJ1-1; 9 nucleotides line up with TRBD1. This receptor was obtained from a woman aged 80 or over with acute or convalescent COVID-19. The specimen was peripheral blood. In DNA form, the CDR3 reads TGTGCCACCAGTGATCCGGGACAGGGAAACACTGAAGCTTTCTTT. Translating it yields CATSDPGQGNTEAFF.